These 18 T cell receptor beta chains originate from one sample sequenced in a study of control samples from healthy donors and cancer patients. Clones were read by immunoSEQ multiplex PCR, and TCRdb kept only the in-frame ones, dropping some. The sample includes approximately 50,000 clones, around 87% of them seen just once. The specimen sequenced was PBMCs. The origin of the receptors is a woman between 55 and 75 years old with lung cancer.

This clone has a handful of counts. The chain has TRBV19 and TRBJ1-1; weak D call: TRBD1 (5 bases). The CDR3 covers 15 residues. V was shortened by 3 bases and J by 1 base, with 12 bases between the two germline ends. Germline CDR1 is LNHDA and CDR2 is SQIVND (reference sequence). The CDR3 here is CASSIRGSRNTEAFF. DNA for the CDR3: TGTGCCAGTAGTATTCGGGGCAGCCGGAACACTGAAGCTTTCTTT.

In this sample, this clone is medium-sized. V is TRBV10-1 and J is TRBJ2-2; 7 nucleotides line up with TRBD1. The CDR3 is 12 residues long. CDR1 is WNHNN and CDR2 is SYGVQD in the germline V gene (reference sequence). The J segment lost 7 bases and the V segment lost 4 bases, leaving 0 bases of the junction unmatched. The CDR3 DNA sequence: TGCGCCAGCAGTGGACAGGGCGGGGAGCTGTTTTTT. Its translation: CASSGQGGELFF.

V and J are TRBV19 and TRBJ1-2; 7 bases are a match to TRBD1. The germline CDR1 and CDR2 sequences are LNHDA and SQIVND (reference sequence). The V segment lost 5 bases and the J segment 1 base; nucleotides outside the gene matches: 13. The CDR3 totals 17 residues. CDR3: CASSPERQGTLNYGYTF. DNA for the CDR3: TGTGCCAGTAGTCCAGAACGACAGGGCACCCTTAACTATGGCTACACCTTC.

This chain connects TRBV2 to TRBJ2-1, with 8 bases lining up with TRBD2. This CDR3 is built from 15 residues. Germline V CDR1 and CDR2: SNHLY, FYNNEI. The trim removed 1 base at V and 3 bases at J, leaving 2 bases unmatched. The CDR3 region is CASSEGRGDYNEQFF. In DNA form, the CDR3 reads TGTGCCAGCAGTGAAGGGCGGGGGGACTACAATGAGCAGTTCTTC.

The genes are TRBV3-1 (or the pseudogene TRBV3-2) and TRBJ2-7; D ambiguous. Trimming shortened V by 4 bases and J by 4 bases, and 8 bases separated the two germline ends. CDR3 length: 12 amino acids. Germline V gene sequence: CDR1 LGHDT, CDR2 YNNKEL (reference sequence). The CDR3 DNA reads TGTGCCAGCAGCCTCTCAACTTACGAGCAGTACTTC. Translating gives CASSLSTYEQYF.

The rearrangement links TRBV28 to TRBJ2-3; 7 bases line up with TRBD2. The V gene's germline CDR1 is MDHEN and CDR2 SYDVKM. There are 14 residues in the CDR3. V lost 5 bases and J lost 2; bases outside the gene matches: 4. The CDR3 region has the DNA TGTGCCAGCAGTCCAAGCGGGATCACAGATACGCAGTATTTT. It yields the protein CASSPSGITDTQYF.

The chain has TRBV28 and TRBJ2-3, with D tentatively TRBD1 or TRBD2 (6 bases each). The CDR3 covers 15 residues. Trimming shortened V by 3 bases and J by 1 base, and 11 bases separated the two germline ends. The germline gives CDR1 MDHEN, CDR2 SYDVKM. The CDR3 sequence: CASSFGGLGTDTQYF. The CDR3 nucleotides read TGTGCCAGCAGTTTTGGGGGGCTAGGCACAGATACGCAGTATTTT.

J is TRBJ1-5 and V is TRBV27; no clear D gene. Trimming shortened V by 2 bases and J by 4 bases, and 9 bases separated the two germline ends. The germline CDR1 and CDR2 sequences are MNHEY and SMNVEV (reference sequence). This CDR3 has 14 residues. Here the CDR3 reads CASSLTSWNQPQHF. As DNA, the CDR3 is TGTGCCAGCAGTTTAACGAGCTGGAATCAGCCCCAGCATTTT.

This clone has a single count. This chain links TRBV6-5 with TRBJ2-1; D tentatively fits TRBD1 or TRBD2 (5 bases each). Trimming shortened V by 4 bases and J by 2 bases, and 15 bases separated the two germline ends. Per germline, CDR1 MNHEY and CDR2 SVGAGI. CDR3 length: 16 amino acids. CDR3 residues: CASSFRGGTTYNEQFF. For the CDR3, the DNA is TGTGCCAGCAGTTTTCGTGGGGGAACAACCTACAATGAGCAGTTCTTC.

There are a few counts of this clone. This rearrangement joins TRBV6-4 to TRBJ2-7; tentative D call: TRBD1 (5 bases). V was cut by 2 bases and J by 2 bases, with 10 bases left in between. The CDR3 consists of 14 residues. The germline V gene encodes CDR1 MRHNA and CDR2 SNTAGT. CDR3 nucleotide sequence: TGTGCCAGCAGTGACAGGGGTCTTACCTACGAGCAGTACTTC. Its translation is CASSDRGLTYEQYF.

This chain uses TRBV14 with TRBJ2-3; unclear D gene. The CDR3 spans 13 residues. Germline CDR1 and CDR2: SGHDN and FVKESK. Trimming removed 2 bases from V and 7 bases from J, with 10 bases in between. CDR3 nucleotide sequence: TGTGCCAGCAGCCAAAATTCCGGACATACGCAGTATTTT. This translates into CASSQNSGHTQYF.

The rearrangement links TRBV5-4 to TRBJ1-6; the match to TRBD1 covers 7 bases. The CDR3 covers 13 residues. Germline-derived CDR1 and CDR2 are SGHNT and YYREEE (reference sequence). V lost 7 bases, J lost 14 bases, and 12 bases stayed unmatched. CDR3 sequence reads: CASRDQQGNTLHF. CDR3 coding DNA: TGTGCCAGCCGCGATCAACAGGGGAACACCCTCCACTTT.

The CDR3, as DNA: TGTGCCAGCAAGGCACGGCCTGGAAACACCATATATTTT. It specifies CASKARPGNTIYF. This chain connects TRBV3-1 (or the pseudogene TRBV3-2) to TRBJ1-3; D unresolved. V was trimmed by 7 bases and J by 2 bases, leaving 9 bases between them. The V gene's germline CDR1 is LGHDT and CDR2 YNNKEL (reference sequence). The CDR3 extends over 13 amino acids.

The rearrangement links TRBV28 to TRBJ1-1, with D unresolved. Germline V CDR1 and CDR2: MDHEN, SYDVKM. Between the trimmed V and J ends, which lost 6 bases and 8 bases, there was a span of 13 bases. This CDR3 comprises 12 residues. This chain's CDR3 is CASRSQGREAFF. CDR3 DNA: TGTGCCAGCAGGTCTCAAGGACGGGAAGCTTTCTTT.

The CDR3 sequence is CASRLENAEGCPDTQYF. The DNA of the CDR3 is TGTGCCAGCAGACTCGAAAACGCGGAGGGATGCCCAGATACGCAGTATTTT. The genes are TRBV21-1 and TRBJ2-3; whether TRBD2, the table's D call, matches the DNA was not checked. TRBV21-1 is shown as a pseudogene. The CDR3 consists of 17 residues.

By frequency in the sample, this clone is medium-sized. The chain has TRBV4-1 and TRBJ1-2; 7 bases map to TRBD1. The CDR3 runs 17 residues. The J segment lost 5 bases and the V segment lost 4 bases, leaving 16 bases of the junction unmatched. Germline V gene lookup returns CDR1 MGHRA and CDR2 YSYEKL. CDR3 nucleotides: TGCGCCAGCAGCCTTACCCCCGGGACAGCAGGGGGGTATGGCTACACCTTC. Its translation: CASSLTPGTAGGYGYTF.

The V gene is TRBV19, the J gene TRBJ1-2; D is unclear. V shed 4 bases and J shed 2 bases, with 17 bases lying between them. Germline values: CDR1 LNHDA, CDR2 SQIVND (reference sequence). The CDR3 has 16 amino acids. The CDR3 DNA reads as TGTGCCAGTAGTAGATACGTACAATCCTCGAACTATGGCTACACCTTC. As protein: CASSRYVQSSNYGYTF.

The V gene is TRBV11-3, the J gene TRBJ2-5; TRBD2 aligns across 13 bases. The J segment lost 1 base and the V segment lost 3 bases, leaving 5 bases of the junction unmatched. The CDR3 extends over 17 amino acids. Per germline, CDR1 SGHNT and CDR2 YENEEA. The CDR3 DNA follows: TGTGCCAGCAGCTTGGGCGGGACTAGCGGGGCCCAAGAGACCCAGTACTTC. Translating gives CASSLGGTSGAQETQYF. The whole variable domain, filled in from reference TRBV11-3 and TRBJ2-5, reads EAGVVQSPRYKIIEKKQPVAFWCNPISGHNTLYWYLQNLGQGPELLIRYENEEAVDDSQLPKDRFSAERLKGVDSTLKIQPAELGDSAVYLCASSLGGTSGAQETQYFGPGTRLLVL.